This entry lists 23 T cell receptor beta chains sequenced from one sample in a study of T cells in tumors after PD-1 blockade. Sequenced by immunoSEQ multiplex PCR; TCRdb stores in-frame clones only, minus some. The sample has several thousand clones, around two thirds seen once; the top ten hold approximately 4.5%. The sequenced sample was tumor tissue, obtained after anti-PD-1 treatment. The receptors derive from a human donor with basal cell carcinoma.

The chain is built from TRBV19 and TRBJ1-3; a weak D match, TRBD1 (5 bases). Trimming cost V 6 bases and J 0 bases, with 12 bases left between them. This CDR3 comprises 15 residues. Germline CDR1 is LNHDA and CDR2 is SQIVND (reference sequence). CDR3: CASSLGPLSGNTIYF. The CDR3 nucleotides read TGTGCCAGTAGCCTGGGGCCGCTCTCTGGAAACACCATATATTTT.

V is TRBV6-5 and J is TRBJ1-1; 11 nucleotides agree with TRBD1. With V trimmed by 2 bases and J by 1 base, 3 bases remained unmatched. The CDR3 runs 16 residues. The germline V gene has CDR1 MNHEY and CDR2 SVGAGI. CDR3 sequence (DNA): TGTGCCAGCAGTTACGGGACAGGGGGTCGGAACACTGAAGCTTTCTTT. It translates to CASSYGTGGRNTEAFF.

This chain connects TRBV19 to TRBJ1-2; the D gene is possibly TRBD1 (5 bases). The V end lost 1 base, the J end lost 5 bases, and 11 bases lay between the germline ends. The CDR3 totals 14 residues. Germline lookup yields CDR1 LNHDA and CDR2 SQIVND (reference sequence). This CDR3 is CASSIGWGYYGYTF. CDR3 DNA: TGTGCCAGTAGTATAGGATGGGGGTATTATGGCTACACCTTC.

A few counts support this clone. For the CDR3, the DNA is TGCGCCAGCAGATTGCCATGGACCCACCGGGATACGCAGTATTTT. Its protein is CASRLPWTHRDTQYF. The chain links TRBV4-1 to TRBJ2-3; no clear D gene. Per germline, CDR1 MGHRA and CDR2 YSYEKL. The ends were cut back, 6 bases at V and 6 bases at J, with 19 bases in the middle. The CDR3 runs 15 residues.

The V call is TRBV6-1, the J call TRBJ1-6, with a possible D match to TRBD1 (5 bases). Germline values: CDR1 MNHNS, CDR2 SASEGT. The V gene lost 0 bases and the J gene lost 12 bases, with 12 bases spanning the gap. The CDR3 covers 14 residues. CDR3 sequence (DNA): TGTGCCAGCAGTGAAGCCGCAGGGTCGCGACCCCTCCACTTT. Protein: CASSEAAGSRPLHF.

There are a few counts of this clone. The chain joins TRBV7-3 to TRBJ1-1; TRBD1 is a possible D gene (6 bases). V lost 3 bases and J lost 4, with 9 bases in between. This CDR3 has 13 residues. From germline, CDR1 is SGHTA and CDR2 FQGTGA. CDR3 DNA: TGTGCCAGCAGCTTGGGGGGGCCCACTGAAGCTTTCTTT. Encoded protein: CASSLGGPTEAFF.

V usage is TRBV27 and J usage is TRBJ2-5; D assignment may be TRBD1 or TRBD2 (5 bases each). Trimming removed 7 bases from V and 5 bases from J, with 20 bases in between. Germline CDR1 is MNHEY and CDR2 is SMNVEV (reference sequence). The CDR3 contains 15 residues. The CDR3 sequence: CASTSGTGVGETQYF. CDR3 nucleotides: TGTGCCAGCACCTCCGGGACCGGGGTAGGGGAGACCCAGTACTTC.

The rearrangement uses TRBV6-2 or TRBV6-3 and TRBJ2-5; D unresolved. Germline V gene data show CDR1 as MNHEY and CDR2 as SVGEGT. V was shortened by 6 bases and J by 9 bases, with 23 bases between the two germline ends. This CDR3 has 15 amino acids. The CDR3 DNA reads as TGTGCCAGCAGCCGGCCTGCCGACTCCAATCCGGCCCAGTACTTC. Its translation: CASSRPADSNPAQYF.

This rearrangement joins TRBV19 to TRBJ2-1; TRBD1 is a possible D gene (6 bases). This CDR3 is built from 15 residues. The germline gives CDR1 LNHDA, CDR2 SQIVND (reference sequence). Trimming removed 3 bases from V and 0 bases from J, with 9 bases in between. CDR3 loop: CASSMDRSSYNEQFF. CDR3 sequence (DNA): TGTGCCAGTAGTATGGACAGAAGCTCCTACAATGAGCAGTTCTTC.

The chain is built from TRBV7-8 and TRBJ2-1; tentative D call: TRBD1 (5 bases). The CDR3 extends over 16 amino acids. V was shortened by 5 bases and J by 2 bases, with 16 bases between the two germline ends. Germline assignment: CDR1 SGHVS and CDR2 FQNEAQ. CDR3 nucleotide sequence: TGTGCCAGCAGCCCCCCCCTAAGGGGCCCCTACAATGAGCAGTTCTTC. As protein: CASSPPLRGPYNEQFF.

CDR3 coding DNA: TGCGCCAGCAGCCCAATTGTGGGTAATGAGCAGTTCTTC. As protein: CASSPIVGNEQFF. V gene TRBV5-1 combines with J gene TRBJ2-1; D is undetermined. The CDR3 is made up of 13 amino acids. Germline V lookup: CDR1 SGHRS, CDR2 YFSETQ. With 4 bases removed from V and 7 bases from J, the gap between germline ends came to 12 bases.

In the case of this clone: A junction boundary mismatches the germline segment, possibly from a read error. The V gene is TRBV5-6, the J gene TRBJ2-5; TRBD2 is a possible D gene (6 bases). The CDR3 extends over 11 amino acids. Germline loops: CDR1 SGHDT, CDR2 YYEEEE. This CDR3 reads CASSRQEGHHF. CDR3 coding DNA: TGTGCCAGCAGCCGCCAGGAGGGGCACCACTTC.

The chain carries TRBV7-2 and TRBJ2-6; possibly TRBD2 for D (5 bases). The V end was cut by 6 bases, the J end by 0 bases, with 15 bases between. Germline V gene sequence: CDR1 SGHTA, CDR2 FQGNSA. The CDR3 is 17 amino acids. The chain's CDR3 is CASRKSGGASGANVLTF. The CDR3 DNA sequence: TGTGCCAGCAGAAAATCCGGAGGAGCCTCTGGGGCCAACGTCCTGACTTTC.

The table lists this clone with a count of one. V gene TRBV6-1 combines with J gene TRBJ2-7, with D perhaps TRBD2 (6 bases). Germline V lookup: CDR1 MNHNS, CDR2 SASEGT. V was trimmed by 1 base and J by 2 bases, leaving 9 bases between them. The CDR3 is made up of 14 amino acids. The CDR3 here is CASSEGGLAYEQYF. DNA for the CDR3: TGTGCCAGCAGTGAAGGGGGACTTGCCTACGAGCAGTACTTC.

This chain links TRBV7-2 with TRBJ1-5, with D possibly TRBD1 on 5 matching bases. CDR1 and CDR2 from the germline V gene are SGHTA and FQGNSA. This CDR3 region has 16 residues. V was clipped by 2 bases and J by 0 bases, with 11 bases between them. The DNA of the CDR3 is TGTGCCAGCAGCTTAAGGGCAGGGAATAGCAATCAGCCCCAGCATTTT. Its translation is CASSLRAGNSNQPQHF. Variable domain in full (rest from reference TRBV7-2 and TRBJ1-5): GAGVSQSPSNKVTEKGKDVELRCDPISGHTALYWYRQSLGQGLEFLIYFQGNSAPDKSGLPSDRFSAERTGGSVSTLTIQRTQQEDSAVYLCASSLRAGNSNQPQHFGDGTRLSIL.

CDR3 loop: CASSQPTQVGTQYF. CDR3 bases: TGCGCCAGCAGCCAACCGACCCAAGTGGGGACCCAGTACTTC. V and J are TRBV4-1 and TRBJ2-5, with no clear D. The germline V gene encodes CDR1 MGHRA and CDR2 YSYEKL. The CDR3 runs to 14 residues. Trimming took 2 bases from V and 7 from J, leaving 14 bases between them.

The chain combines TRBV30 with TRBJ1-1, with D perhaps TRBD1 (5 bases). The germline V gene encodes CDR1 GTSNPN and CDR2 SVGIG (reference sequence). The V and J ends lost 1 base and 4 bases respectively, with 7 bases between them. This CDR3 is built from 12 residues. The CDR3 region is CAWSGGGTEAFF. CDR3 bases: TGTGCCTGGAGTGGGGGGGGCACTGAAGCTTTCTTT.

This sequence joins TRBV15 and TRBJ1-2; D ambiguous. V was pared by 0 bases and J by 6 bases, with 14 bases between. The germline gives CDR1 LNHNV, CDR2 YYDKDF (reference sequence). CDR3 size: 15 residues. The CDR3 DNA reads TGTGCCACCAGCAGAGAAGGTAGTTTCCGTGATGGCTACACCTTC. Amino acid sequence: CATSREGSFRDGYTF.

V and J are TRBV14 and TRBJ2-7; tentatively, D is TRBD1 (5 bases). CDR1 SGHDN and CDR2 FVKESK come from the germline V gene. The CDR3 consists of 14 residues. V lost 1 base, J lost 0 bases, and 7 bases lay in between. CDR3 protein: CASSQGRASYEQYF. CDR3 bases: TGTGCCAGCAGCCAAGGCAGGGCCTCCTACGAGCAGTACTTC. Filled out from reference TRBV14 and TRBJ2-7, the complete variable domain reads EAGVTQFPSHSVIEKGQTVTLRCDPISGHDNLYWYRRVMGKEIKFLLHFVKESKQDESGMPNNRFLAERTGGTYSTLKVQPAELEDSGVYFCASSQGRASYEQYFGPGTRLTVT.

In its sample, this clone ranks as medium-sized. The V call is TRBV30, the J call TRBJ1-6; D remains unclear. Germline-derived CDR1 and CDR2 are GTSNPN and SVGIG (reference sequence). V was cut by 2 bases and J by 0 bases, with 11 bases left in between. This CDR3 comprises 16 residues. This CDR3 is CAWSRGVSSYNSPLHF. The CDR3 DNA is TGTGCCTGGAGTCGTGGGGTGAGCTCCTATAATTCACCCCTCCACTTT.

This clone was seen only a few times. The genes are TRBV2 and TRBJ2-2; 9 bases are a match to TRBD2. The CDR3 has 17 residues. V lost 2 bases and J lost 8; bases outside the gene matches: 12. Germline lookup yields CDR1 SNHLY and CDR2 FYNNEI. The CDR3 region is CASSESGAGGPRGELFF. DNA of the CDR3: TGTGCCAGCAGTGAATCTGGAGCGGGGGGACCTCGAGGGGAGCTGTTTTTT.

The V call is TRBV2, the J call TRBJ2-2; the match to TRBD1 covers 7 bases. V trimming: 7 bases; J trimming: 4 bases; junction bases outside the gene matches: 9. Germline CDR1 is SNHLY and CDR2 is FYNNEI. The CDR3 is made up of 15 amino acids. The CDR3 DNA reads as TGTGCCAGCATCACGAGGACAGGAGGCACCGGGGAGCTGTTTTTT. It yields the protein CASITRTGGTGELFF.

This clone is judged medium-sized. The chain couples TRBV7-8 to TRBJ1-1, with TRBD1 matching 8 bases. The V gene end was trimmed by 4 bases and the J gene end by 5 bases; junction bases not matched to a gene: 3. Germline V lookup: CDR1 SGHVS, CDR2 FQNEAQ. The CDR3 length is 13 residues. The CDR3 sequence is CASSSQGGTEAFF. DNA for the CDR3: TGTGCCAGCAGCTCACAGGGGGGGACTGAAGCTTTCTTT.